Shown below are 13 T cell receptor beta chains from a single sample sequenced in a study of CD8+ T cells in alopecia areata. Treatment meaning: oral pan-JAK inhibitor, 5-10 mg twice daily. Investigators isolated RNA and reverse transcribed it into cDNA to act as the sequencing template. Repertoires were generated with immunoSEQ multiplex PCR, while TCRdb's copy carries only in-frame clones and drops some. The table lists roughly 46,000 clones, about three fifths of them singletons. Here the sequenced sample was CD8+ T cells sorted from blood, taken at week 4, from a patient treated with tofacitinib. The source of these receptors is a human donor with alopecia areata.

V is TRBV6-5 and J is TRBJ2-5; D is ambiguous. In germline, CDR1 is MNHEY, CDR2 SVGAGI. V lost 2 bases to trimming and J lost 8 bases, with 9 bases between them. The CDR3 spans 12 residues. CDR3 nucleotide sequence: TGTGCCAGCAGTTACGGGGAAGGCACCCAGTACTTC. Protein: CASSYGEGTQYF.

The chain uses TRBV30 and TRBJ2-7, with unresolved D. The CDR3 runs to 14 residues. Trimming removed 1 base from V and 1 base from J, with 11 bases in between. Germline CDR1 GTSNPN, CDR2 SVGIG (reference sequence). CDR3 protein: CAWSAKTKSYEQYF. In DNA form, the CDR3 reads TGTGCCTGGAGTGCCAAAACGAAATCCTACGAGCAGTACTTC.

This clone was counted between two and nine times. The chain carries TRBV29-1 and TRBJ2-2; D may correspond to TRBD1 or TRBD2 (5 bases each). Germline CDR1 and CDR2: SQVTM and ANQGSEA. CDR3 length: 13 residues. Deletions cut 3 bases from V and 3 bases from J, with 8 bases between. The CDR3 sequence is CSVDRGDTGELFF. The CDR3 DNA reads as TGCAGCGTTGACAGAGGGGACACCGGGGAGCTGTTTTTT.

The chain couples TRBV27 to TRBJ1-1; a possible D gene is TRBD1 (5 bases). Germline assignment: CDR1 MNHEY and CDR2 SMNVEV (reference sequence). Trimming took off 6 bases at V and 0 bases at J, with 11 bases between the two ends. The CDR3 is 14 amino acids. This CDR3 is CASRPGTVNTEAFF. CDR3 nucleotide sequence: TGTGCCAGCAGGCCAGGGACGGTGAACACTGAAGCTTTCTTT.

The gene calls are TRBV6-5 and TRBJ2-5, with D perhaps matching TRBD1 or TRBD2 (6 bases each). Between the trimmed V and J ends, which lost 7 bases and 1 base, there was a span of 16 bases. This CDR3 has 15 amino acids. Germline CDR1 MNHEY, CDR2 SVGAGI. The chain's CDR3 is CASIKGGSSQETQYF. The CDR3 nucleotides read TGTGCCAGCATCAAGGGGGGCAGCAGCCAAGAGACCCAGTACTTC.

V is TRBV30 and J is TRBJ2-7, with TRBD2 matching over 7 bases. CDR3 size: 12 residues. The V gene end was trimmed by 0 bases and the J gene end by 5 bases; junction bases not matched to a gene: 1. Germline CDR1 GTSNPN, CDR2 SVGIG (reference sequence). CDR3 coding DNA: TGTGCCTGGAGTGTCCGGGGGGACGAGCAGTACTTC. It codes for CAWSVRGDEQYF.

The V call is TRBV5-6, the J call TRBJ2-7; D remains unclear. Trimming took 3 bases from V and 2 from J, leaving 6 bases between them. The CDR3 has 12 amino acids. Germline values: CDR1 SGHDT, CDR2 YYEEEE. As DNA, the CDR3 is TGTGCCAGCAGCTCAGACACCTACGAGCAGTACTTC. It translates to CASSSDTYEQYF. Looking up the rest from reference TRBV5-6 and TRBJ2-7 gives the full variable domain: DAGVTQSPTHLIKTRGQQVTLRCSPKSGHDTVSWYQQALGQGPQFIFQYYEEEERQRGNFPDRFSGHQFPNYSSELNVNALLLGDSALYLCASSSDTYEQYFGPGTRLTVT.

The chain uses TRBV4-3 and TRBJ1-1; D might be TRBD1 (6 bases). This CDR3 spans 16 amino acids. The ends were cut back, 0 bases at V and 1 base at J, with 12 bases in the middle. Germline V gene lookup returns CDR1 LGHNA and CDR2 YSLEER. This CDR3 is CASSQENGGPNTEAFF. The CDR3 DNA sequence: TGCGCCAGCAGCCAAGAGAATGGGGGGCCGAACACTGAAGCTTTCTTT.

The J gene is TRBJ1-5, the V gene TRBV30, with a possible D match to TRBD1 (5 bases). The ends were cut back, 1 base at V and 4 bases at J, with 8 bases in the middle. The CDR3 is 13 amino acids. The germline V gene encodes CDR1 GTSNPN and CDR2 SVGIG (reference sequence). The CDR3 loop is CAWSAGLNQPQHF. CDR3 DNA sequence: TGTGCCTGGAGTGCGGGGCTAAATCAGCCCCAGCATTTT.

The chain uses TRBV9 and TRBJ2-1; 8 bases are a match to TRBD2. Germline-derived CDR1 and CDR2 are SGDLS and YYNGEE. This CDR3 spans 14 amino acids. With 4 bases clipped from V and 7 bases from J, the junction kept 7 bases outside the gene matches. The CDR3 coding sequence is TGTGCCAGCAGCCCAGAGGGGACTAGAAATGAGCAGTTCTTC. Translation: CASSPEGTRNEQFF.

The V call is TRBV4-3, the J call TRBJ2-5; TRBD2 is a possible D gene (7 bases). The CDR3 is 15 residues long. Germline-derived CDR1 and CDR2 are LGHNA and YSLEER. Trimming left V 0 bases short and J 4 bases short, with 12 bases between. The CDR3 sequence: CASSQDRGGGETQYF. The CDR3 DNA is TGCGCCAGCAGCCAAGATCGCGGGGGCGGAGAGACCCAGTACTTC.

The rearrangement links TRBV29-1 to TRBJ2-7; 8 nucleotides align to TRBD1. Per germline, CDR1 SQVTM and CDR2 ANQGSEA. This CDR3 has 15 residues. Losses at the gene ends were 6 bases for V and 5 bases for J; bases not matched to a gene: 15. The CDR3 nucleotides read TGCAGCGTCCTAGCCCAGGGGGCGAGGAACAACGAGCAGTACTTC. Translated, it gives CSVLAQGARNNEQYF.

This clone was recorded only once. Germline is not matched at one junction end, which may reflect a read error. CDR3 protein: CASSQRQGDEQYF. CDR3 DNA: TGCGCCAGCAGCCAACGACAGGGCGACGAGCAGTACTTC. J is TRBJ2-7 and V is TRBV7-2; 7 bases match TRBD1. The germline CDR1 and CDR2 sequences are SGHTA and FQGNSA. This CDR3 has 13 amino acids.